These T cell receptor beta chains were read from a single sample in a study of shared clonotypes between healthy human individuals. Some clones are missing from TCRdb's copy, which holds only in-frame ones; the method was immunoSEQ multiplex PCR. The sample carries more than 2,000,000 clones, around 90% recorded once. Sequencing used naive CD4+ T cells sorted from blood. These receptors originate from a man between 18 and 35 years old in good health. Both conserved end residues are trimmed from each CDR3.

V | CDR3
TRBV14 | ASSQDRPGANVLT
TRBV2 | ASSQTSGSIHEQY
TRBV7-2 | ASSYNYEQY
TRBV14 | ASSQELAGGYEQY
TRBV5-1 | ASSLTGTGGYEQY
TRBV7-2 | ASSLAGAKNIQY
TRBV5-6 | ASSQGWGGEKLF
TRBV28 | ASSPGQGIDGYT
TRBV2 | ASSEMENTGELF
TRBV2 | ASSRTGYEQPQH
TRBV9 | ASTRGASNEQY
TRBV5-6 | ASSSWGGFQPQH
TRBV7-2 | ASSPGGLAGETQY
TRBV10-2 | ASTRGDGYT
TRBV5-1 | ASSRDSDNMRYT
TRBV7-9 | ASSPVKQANSYEQY
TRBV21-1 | ASSTEPDGLYEQY
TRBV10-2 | ASNSGGTGELF
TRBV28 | ASRPKQRTGPNLYEQY
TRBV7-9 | ASSLARSYEQY
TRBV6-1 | ASSVGAGDRGYTLH
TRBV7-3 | ASSFPGAYSGNTIY
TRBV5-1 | ASSPGTVNSPLH
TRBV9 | ASSVGQGAGTGELF
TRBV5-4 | ASSLGYRDRNYGYT
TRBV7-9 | ASSSVDGGNEKLF
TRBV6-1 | ASSEVSSRLGGYT
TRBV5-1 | ASSQDTGAYTEAF
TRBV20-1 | SANGNEQF
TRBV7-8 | ASSFQGQFYGYT
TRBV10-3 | AISPGTQTNYGYT
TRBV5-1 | ASSSRDRGRETQY
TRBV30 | AWSVMGQGARAYGYT
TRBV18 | ASSLRDRGDTIY
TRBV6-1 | ASSEHRDRGNAPLH
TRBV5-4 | ASSRRDRGDQETQY
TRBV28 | ASSSEHGTAPREQF
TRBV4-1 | ASSQVGTYSYEQY
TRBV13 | ASSLETGGMDTQY
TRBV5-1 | ASSLEGGYTDTQY